This T cell receptor beta chain was retrieved from a study of regulatory T cells in long-lasting Graves disease. This clonotype showed up many times. Its specificity is not known. Arm-PCR with iRepertoire HTBI primers amplified the CDR3 regions for these TCR beta libraries. Via MiXCR, TCRdb re-called the multiplex PCR reads, giving one row per CDR3 protein. This sample has about 470,000 distinct CDR3 sequences, with around 20% found just once. Time point given: persistent/refractory GD, antithyroid drugs over 5 years with positive TRAb. After RNA was extracted from PBMCs, the TCR library was made from it. Study conclusions and caveats: Persistent patients shared about 2,800 public clonotypes among themselves. Newly diagnosed patients shared fewer, at roughly 1,000. Small sample size may have lowered accuracy.

The sequence derives from a female donor with Graves disease. The material was peripheral blood mononuclear cells (PBMCs), obtained when the disease was refractory, from a patient treated with antithyroid drugs.

The CDR3 DNA is TGTGCCAGCAGCTTCGACAGGGTCTATGGCTACACCTTC. Translating it yields CASSFDRVYGYTF. The chain joins TRBV2 to TRBJ1-2; 7 bases are shared with TRBD1. There are 13 residues in the CDR3. CDR1 is SNHLY, CDR2 FYNNEI, per germline. The trim removed 6 bases at V and 4 bases at J, leaving 5 bases unmatched.